The rows below give T cell receptor beta chains drawn from one sample of a study of blood T cell repertoires in COVID-19. Generated by immunoSEQ multiplex PCR, the TCRdb table keeps only in-frame clones and is missing some. The table records 35,000 to 45,000 clones, 88% of them present only once. Sequenced material: peripheral blood. These TCRs come from a human donor in a cohort sampled during active COVID-19. CDR3s include the opening cysteine and the closing phenylalanine or tryptophan. A D gene is named only where the DNA matches it firmly. Size is stated for part of the rows, as once, few or many counts, or as a class when the clone is expanded.

v_call: TRBV7-2; clone_size: -; j_call: TRBJ1-2; d_call: TRBD1; cdr3_nt: TGTGCCAGCAGCTCGGGACAGTTCTATGGCTACACCTTC; cdr3_aa: CASSSGQFYGYTF
v_call: TRBV5-4; clone_size: -; j_call: TRBJ2-1; d_call: TRBD1; cdr3_nt: TGTGCCAGCAGCCTGGACTCAGGGGGCGGAAGCAATGAGCAGTTCTTC; cdr3_aa: CASSLDSGGGSNEQFF
v_call: TRBV24-1; clone_size: -; j_call: TRBJ2-7; d_call: -; cdr3_nt: TGCGCTGCAGGACAGACGACCTACGAGCAGTACTTC; cdr3_aa: CAAGQTTYEQYF
v_call: TRBV10-3; clone_size: -; j_call: TRBJ1-2; d_call: TRBD1; cdr3_nt: TGTGCCATCAGTGAAATGACAGGGAGTGTTGGTGGCTATGGCTACACCTTC; cdr3_aa: CAISEMTGSVGGYGYTF
v_call: TRBV3-1/TRBV3-2; clone_size: -; j_call: TRBJ2-3; d_call: TRBD2; cdr3_nt: TGTGCCAGCAGCCAAGTCCTAGCGGGCCACACAGATACGCAGTATTTT; cdr3_aa: CASSQVLAGHTDTQYF
v_call: TRBV4-1; clone_size: -; j_call: TRBJ1-1; d_call: -; cdr3_nt: TGCGCCAGCAGTCCAGGGCCCTTTTCGGACAGAACTGAAGCTTTCTTT; cdr3_aa: CASSPGPFSDRTEAFF
v_call: TRBV24-1; clone_size: -; j_call: TRBJ1-3; d_call: -; cdr3_nt: TGTGCCACCCAGGGAACAGCGAACTCTGGAAACACCATATATTTT; cdr3_aa: CATQGTANSGNTIYF
v_call: TRBV7-3; clone_size: -; j_call: TRBJ2-1; d_call: -; cdr3_nt: TGTGCCAGCAGCTTAACTGCCGGGACATATGTTGAGCAGTTCTTC; cdr3_aa: CASSLTAGTYVEQFF
v_call: TRBV6-5; clone_size: -; j_call: TRBJ1-1; d_call: -; cdr3_nt: TGTGCCAGCGGGAAGGGAGTACAAACTGAAGCTTTCTTT; cdr3_aa: CASGKGVQTEAFF
v_call: TRBV27; clone_size: -; j_call: TRBJ1-5; d_call: -; cdr3_nt: TGTGCCAGCAGTTTGGTTGGGGGGTGGCCCCAGCATTTT; cdr3_aa: CASSLVGGWPQHF
v_call: TRBV9; clone_size: -; j_call: TRBJ2-3; d_call: -; cdr3_nt: TGTGCCAGCAGCGTAAGCGGTAGCACAGATACGCAGTATTTT; cdr3_aa: CASSVSGSTDTQYF
v_call: TRBV7-2; clone_size: -; j_call: TRBJ1-2; d_call: -; cdr3_nt: TGTGCCACCAGCAGAAGCGCCTATGGCTACACCTTC; cdr3_aa: CATSRSAYGYTF
v_call: TRBV7-2; clone_size: -; j_call: TRBJ1-1; d_call: -; cdr3_nt: TGTGCCAGCAGCTTAGATCAGAGGGAGAACACTGAAGCTTTCTTT; cdr3_aa: CASSLDQRENTEAFF
v_call: TRBV2; clone_size: -; j_call: TRBJ2-1; d_call: -; cdr3_nt: TGTGCCAGCTCCCCAGGGTTTGGGCTAATTAAAGAGTCCCTCGTGATATCCTACAATGAGCAGTTCTTC; cdr3_aa: CASSPGFGLIKESLVISYNEQFF
v_call: TRBV7-9; clone_size: -; j_call: TRBJ2-7; d_call: -; cdr3_nt: TGTGCCAGCAGCTCAGTTGGGCCCTACGAGCAGTACTTC; cdr3_aa: CASSSVGPYEQYF
v_call: TRBV4-2; clone_size: -; j_call: TRBJ2-2; d_call: TRBD2; cdr3_nt: TGTGCCAGCAGCCAAGTGGGCGGGGGGGCCGACGGGGAGCTGTTTTTT; cdr3_aa: CASSQVGGGADGELFF
v_call: TRBV5-1; clone_size: few; j_call: TRBJ2-7; d_call: TRBD2; cdr3_nt: TGCGCCAGCAGCGTCGGGACTAGCGGAACCTACGAGCAGTACTTC; cdr3_aa: CASSVGTSGTYEQYF